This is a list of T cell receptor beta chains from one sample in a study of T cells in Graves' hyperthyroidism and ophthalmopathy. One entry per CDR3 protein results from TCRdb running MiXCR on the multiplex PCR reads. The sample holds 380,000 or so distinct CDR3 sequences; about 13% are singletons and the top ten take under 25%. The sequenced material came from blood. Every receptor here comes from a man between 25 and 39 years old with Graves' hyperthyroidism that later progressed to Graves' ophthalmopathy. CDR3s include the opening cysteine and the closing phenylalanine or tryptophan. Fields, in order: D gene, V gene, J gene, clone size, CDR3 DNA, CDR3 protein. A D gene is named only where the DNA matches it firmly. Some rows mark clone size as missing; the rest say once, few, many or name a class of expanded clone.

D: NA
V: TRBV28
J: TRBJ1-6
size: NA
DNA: TGTGCCAGTAATAAACCCATATCGGGGCGGAGCTCCTATAATTCACCCCTCCACTTT
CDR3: CASNKPISGRSSYNSPLHF

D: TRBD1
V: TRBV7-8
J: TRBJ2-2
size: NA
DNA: TGTGCCAGCAGCACCCGACAGGGGGTGAACACCGGGGAGCTGTTTTTT
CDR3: CASSTRQGVNTGELFF

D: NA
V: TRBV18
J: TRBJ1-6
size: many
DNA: TGTGCCAGCTCACCACGGGCGGATTCACCCCTCCACTTT
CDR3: CASSPRADSPLHF

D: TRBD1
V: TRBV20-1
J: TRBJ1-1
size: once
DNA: TGCAGTGCCTCATTGACAGGGGTAGTAAGGAACACTGAAGCTTTCTTT
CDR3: CSASLTGVVRNTEAFF

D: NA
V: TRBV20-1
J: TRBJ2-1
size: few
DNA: TGCAGTGCTAGAGGCTCCCCCAGGGACTACAATGAGCAGTTCTTC
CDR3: CSARGSPRDYNEQFF

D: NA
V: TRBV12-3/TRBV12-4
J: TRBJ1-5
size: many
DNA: TGTGCCAGCAGCCCTCTAAATCAGCCCCAGCATTTT
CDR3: CASSPLNQPQHF

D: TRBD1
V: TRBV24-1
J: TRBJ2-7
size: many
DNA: TGTGCCACCAGTGACGCCGGGACAGGGATCGACGAGCAGTACTTC
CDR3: CATSDAGTGIDEQYF

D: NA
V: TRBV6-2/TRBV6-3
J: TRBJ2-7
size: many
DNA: TGTGCCAGCAGTTACCCCGTCACCGGGACAAGGGAATACGAGCAGTACTTC
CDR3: CASSYPVTGTREYEQYF

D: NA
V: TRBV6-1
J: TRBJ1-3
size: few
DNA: TGTGCCAGCAAGAAAGGGACCCAGGGTACGGGAAACACCATATATTTT
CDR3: CASKKGTQGTGNTIYF

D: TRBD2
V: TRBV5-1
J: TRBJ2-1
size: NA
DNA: TGCGCCAGCAGCTGGCCGGGGGGGAGGATATTCTCCTACAATGAGCAGTTCTTC
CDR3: CASSWPGGRIFSYNEQFF

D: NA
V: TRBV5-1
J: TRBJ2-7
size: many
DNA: TGCGCCAGCAGCGCAACAGGGCCGTACGAGCAGTACTTC
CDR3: CASSATGPYEQYF

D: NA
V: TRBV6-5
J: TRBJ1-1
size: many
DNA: TGTGCCAGCAGTTACGACGGAGGACAAGCTTTCTTT
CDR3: CASSYDGGQAFF

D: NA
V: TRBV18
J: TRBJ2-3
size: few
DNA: TGTGCCAGCTCACCACCGATTGGCACAGATACGCAGTATTTT
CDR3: CASSPPIGTDTQYF

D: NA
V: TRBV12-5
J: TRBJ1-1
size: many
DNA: TGTGCTAGTGGGACTTTAGGGGGGACTAACACTGAAGCTTTCTTT
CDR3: CASGTLGGTNTEAFF

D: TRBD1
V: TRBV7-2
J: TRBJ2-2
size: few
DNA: TGTGCCAGCAGCTTAGCTTATCCGGGACAGGGCAGCACCGGGGAGCTGTTTTTT
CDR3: CASSLAYPGQGSTGELFF

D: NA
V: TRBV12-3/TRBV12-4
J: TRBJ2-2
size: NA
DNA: TGTGCCAGCAGTTTTACGAGCGGGAACACCGGGGAGCTGTTTTTT
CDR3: CASSFTSGNTGELFF

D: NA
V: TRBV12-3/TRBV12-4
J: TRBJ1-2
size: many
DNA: TGTGCCAGCAGTTTCCGGACTGTCTTAGGGAAGGGCTACACCTTC
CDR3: CASSFRTVLGKGYTF

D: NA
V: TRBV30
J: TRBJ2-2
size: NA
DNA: TGTGCCTGGAGTGGTGGGGTGATGGACACCGGGGAGCTGTTTTTT
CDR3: CAWSGGVMDTGELFF

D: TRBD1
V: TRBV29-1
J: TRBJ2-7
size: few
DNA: TGCAGCGTTGAAGCGCGCGACAGGGCTTCCTACGAGCAGTACTTC
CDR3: CSVEARDRASYEQYF

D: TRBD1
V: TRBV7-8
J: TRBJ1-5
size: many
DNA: TGTGCCAGCAGCTCCTGGACAGGGAACAATCAGCCCCAGCATTTT
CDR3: CASSSWTGNNQPQHF

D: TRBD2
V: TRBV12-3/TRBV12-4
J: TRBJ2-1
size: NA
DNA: TGTGCCAGCAGTTTTGGGACTAGCGGGGATAACAATGAGCAGTTCTTC
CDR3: CASSFGTSGDNNEQFF

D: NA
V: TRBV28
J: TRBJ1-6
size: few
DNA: TGTGCCAGCAGACTACTACACAGCTCCTATAATTCACCCCTCCACTTT
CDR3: CASRLLHSSYNSPLHF

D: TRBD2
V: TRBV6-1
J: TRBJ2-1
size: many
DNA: TGTGCCAGCAGTGAGGTCGGGGGGATAACTAATGAGCAGTTCTTC
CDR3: CASSEVGGITNEQFF

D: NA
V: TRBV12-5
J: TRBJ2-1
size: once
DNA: TGTGCTAGTCGGTTCAGGGCCTCCTACAATGAGCAGTTCTTC
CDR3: CASRFRASYNEQFF

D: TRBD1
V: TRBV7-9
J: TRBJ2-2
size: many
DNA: TGTGCCAGCAGCGCAGGGACAGTTGGGCCCGGGGAGCTGTTTTTT
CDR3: CASSAGTVGPGELFF

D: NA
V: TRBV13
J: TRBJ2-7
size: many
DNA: TGTGCCAGCAGCTTCTACGGTACCTACGAGCAGTACTTC
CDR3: CASSFYGTYEQYF

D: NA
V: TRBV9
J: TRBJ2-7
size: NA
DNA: TGTGCCAGCAGCCCCCAAGTTCAGGGTCCCTACGAGCAGTACTTC
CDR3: CASSPQVQGPYEQYF

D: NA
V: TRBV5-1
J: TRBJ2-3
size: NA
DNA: TGCGCCAGCAGCTCTTTCTTTAGCGGTGGGGCCCGCACAGATACGCAGTATTTT
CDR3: CASSSFFSGGARTDTQYF

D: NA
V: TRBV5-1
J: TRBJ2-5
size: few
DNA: TGCGCCAGCGGGGGGCCGGGGGAGACCCAGTACTTC
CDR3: CASGGPGETQYF

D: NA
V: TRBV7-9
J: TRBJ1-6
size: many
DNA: TGTGCCAGCAGTTTAGATGGGAATTCACCCCTCCACTTT
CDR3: CASSLDGNSPLHF

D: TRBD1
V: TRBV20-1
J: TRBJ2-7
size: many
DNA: TGCAGTGCTAGGGACAGGGAATTCTCCTACGAGCAGTACTTC
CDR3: CSARDREFSYEQYF

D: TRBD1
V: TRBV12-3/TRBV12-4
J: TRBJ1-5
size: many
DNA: TGTGCCAGCAGTTTTTGGGACAGACATAGCAATCAGCCCCAGCATTTT
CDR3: CASSFWDRHSNQPQHF

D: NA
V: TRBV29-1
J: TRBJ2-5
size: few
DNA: TGCAGCGTAAGACTGTGGTACCAAGAGACCCAGTACTTC
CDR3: CSVRLWYQETQYF

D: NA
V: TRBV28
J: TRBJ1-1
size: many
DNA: TGTGCCAGCAGCCCCGGGACGGCGCATTTCGGCACTGAAGCTTTCTTT
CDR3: CASSPGTAHFGTEAFF

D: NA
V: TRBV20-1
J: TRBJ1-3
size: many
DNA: TGCAGTGCTAGATGGGCTGGAAACACCATATATTTT
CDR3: CSARWAGNTIYF